This T cell receptor (beta chain) was documented in a study of cytomegalovirus exposure and HLA in healthy donors. Study-wide results and caveats: The authors later linked a missense DCLRE1C variant to TCR beta V- and J-gene trimming.

The CDR3 consists of 15 residues. V lost 4 bases to trimming and J lost 5 bases; unmatched junction nucleotides: 8. Germline V gene data show CDR1 as MGHDK and CDR2 as SYGVNS. In regard to this clone: Its antigen is currently unknown.

The PCR was carried out with 60 Vbeta primers and 13 Jbeta primers. This table comes from immunoSEQ multiplex PCR, and its TCRdb copy is limited to in-frame clones, with some not included. The data contain around 160,000 clones, roughly two thirds of them singletons. This TCR was recovered from a middle-aged woman in good health and CMV-seropositive. The specimen sequenced was PBMCs. This sequence joins TRBV25-1 and TRBJ2-5; 9 bases are shared with TRBD1. CDR3 sequence (DNA): TGTGCCAGCAGTGCTAACAGGGGGCCGGGGGAGACCCAGTACTTC. Translated, it gives CASSANRGPGETQYF. Together with reference TRBV25-1 and TRBJ2-5, the CDR3 gives the full variable domain: EADIYQTPRYLVIGTGKKITLECSQTMGHDKMYWYQQDPGMELHLIHYSYGVNSTEKGDLSSESTVSRIRTEHFPLTLESARPSHTSQYLCASSANRGPGETQYFGPGTRLLVL.